The clone carrying this TCR beta chain was detected only a few times. This record belongs to a study of blood T cell repertoires in COVID-19. Turning to the study itself: T cells, B-cell-depleted T cells, or PBMCs supplied cDNA or gDNA.

TCRdb's copy holds only in-frame clones and misses some; the assay was immunoSEQ multiplex PCR. The sample includes some 220,000 clones, around nine tenths seen only once; the top ten take around 0.9%. Germline values: CDR1 LGHNA, CDR2 YNFKEQ. V was pared by 0 bases and J by 4 bases, with 10 bases between. CDR3 length: 16 residues. This clonotype was obtained from a man younger than 45 with COVID-19, enrolled during active disease. Sequences were obtained from peripheral blood. The rearrangement uses TRBV4-2 and TRBJ1-6; no reliable D call. DNA of the CDR3: TGTGCCAGCAGCCAAGATAACGGAGGGTATAATTCACCCCTCCACTTT. Its translation is CASSQDNGGYNSPLHF.